One sample yielded the 26 T cell receptor beta chains listed below, sequenced in a study of blood T cell repertoires in COVID-19. Libraries were prepared by immunoSEQ multiplex PCR; TCRdb keeps only in-frame clonotypes and omits some of them. Of about 87,000 clones listed, 75% are singletons. Material: peripheral blood. These receptors all stem from a woman between 50 and 59 years old with acute or convalescent COVID-19.

This clone has a single count. V is TRBV28 and J is TRBJ2-1; 9 bases align to TRBD2. CDR1 and CDR2 (germline): MDHEN, SYDVKM. This CDR3 has 14 amino acids. Germline trimming cut 2 bases from V and 9 bases from J; bases unmatched to any gene: 5. DNA of the CDR3: TGTGCCAGCAGTTTAGCGGGGGGGATGGGTGAGCAGTTCTTC. Translated: CASSLAGGMGEQFF.

This sequence joins TRBV28 and TRBJ2-7, with 8 bases matching TRBD2. The CDR3 spans 15 residues. Germline values: CDR1 MDHEN, CDR2 SYDVKM. Germline trimming cut 5 bases from V and 9 bases from J; bases unmatched to any gene: 15. This CDR3 reads CASSRGAAGGAAQYF. Here the CDR3 DNA reads TGTGCCAGCAGTAGGGGCGCTGCGGGGGGAGCTGCGCAGTACTTC. Supplemented by reference TRBV28 and TRBJ2-7, the full variable domain reads DVKVTQSSRYLVKRTGEKVFLECVQDMDHENMFWYRQDPGLGLRLIYFSYDVKMKEKGDIPEGYSVSREKKERFSLILESASTNQTSMYLCASSRGAAGGAAQYFGPGTRLTVT.

This chain connects TRBV6-5 to TRBJ1-3; a possible D gene is TRBD1 (5 bases). This CDR3 contains 13 residues. CDR1 is MNHEY, CDR2 SVGAGI, per germline. V lost 7 bases, J lost 4 bases, and 11 bases lay in between. DNA for the CDR3: TGTGCCAGCATACGGACACGGGGAAACACCATATATTTT. Translating gives CASIRTRGNTIYF.

The sample holds a few counts of this clone. The rearrangement joins TRBV7-3 to TRBJ1-1; D is ambiguous. The V end was cut by 4 bases, the J end by 8 bases, with 14 bases between. This CDR3 contains 13 residues. Germline V gene data show CDR1 as SGHTA and CDR2 as FQGTGA. CDR3 region: CASSSQLGGEAFF. CDR3 DNA: TGTGCCAGCAGCTCACAATTGGGAGGAGAAGCTTTCTTT.

This clone was counted a few times. The chain couples TRBV13 to TRBJ2-7; 8 bases align to TRBD1. Unmatched junction bases numbered 10, after V lost 5 bases and J lost 4 bases. Per germline, CDR1 PRHDT and CDR2 FYEKMQ (reference sequence). The CDR3 has 15 amino acids. CDR3 bases: TGTGCCAGCAGCCGCCGAGGGACAGGAGCGTACGAGCAGTACTTC. Translated, it gives CASSRRGTGAYEQYF.

V usage is TRBV28 and J usage is TRBJ2-2; 7 bases line up with TRBD2. Germline V CDR1 and CDR2: MDHEN, SYDVKM. This CDR3 is 17 amino acids long. Trimming took 4 bases from V and 4 from J; bases not matched to a gene: 12. The CDR3 sequence: CASSYLSNWGGTGELFF. As DNA, the CDR3 is TGTGCCAGCAGTTATCTCAGTAATTGGGGGGGCACCGGGGAGCTGTTTTTT.

The chain is built from TRBV25-1 and TRBJ1-2, with TRBD1 as a possible D gene (6 bases). Germline lookup yields CDR1 MGHDK and CDR2 SYGVNS. This CDR3 has 16 amino acids. With 0 bases removed from V and 4 bases from J, the gap between germline ends came to 15 bases. The CDR3 nucleotides are TGTGCCAGCAGTGAATATATCAAGGACAGTCTCTATGGCTACACCTTC. This gives the protein CASSEYIKDSLYGYTF.

In its sample, this clone was seen a few times. This rearrangement joins TRBV9 to TRBJ2-6; 9 positions agree with TRBD1. The germline V gene has CDR1 SGDLS and CDR2 YYNGEE. With V trimmed by 4 bases and J by 2 bases, 4 bases remained unmatched. The CDR3 consists of 16 residues. Written as DNA, the CDR3 is TGTGCCAGCAGCAACACAGGGGGCGCTGGGGCCAACGTCCTGACTTTC. Its protein product is CASSNTGGAGANVLTF.

The gene calls are TRBV15 and TRBJ1-1; 9 bases are a match to TRBD1. This CDR3 is 19 amino acids long. Germline CDR1 and CDR2: LNHNV and YYDKDF (reference sequence). Unmatched junction bases numbered 11, after V lost 0 bases and J lost 0 bases. CDR3 sequence reads: CATSRDGRGQGQMNTEAFF. In DNA form, the CDR3 reads TGTGCCACCAGCAGAGATGGAAGGGGACAGGGCCAAATGAACACTGAAGCTTTCTTT.

This chain connects TRBV2 to TRBJ2-2; a weak D match, TRBD1 (7 bases). Trimming stripped 7 bases from V and 2 bases from J, with 11 bases between. This CDR3 contains 14 residues. Per germline, CDR1 SNHLY and CDR2 FYNNEI. The CDR3 region is CASKEGANTGELFF. DNA of the CDR3: TGTGCCAGCAAGGAGGGGGCTAACACCGGGGAGCTGTTTTTT. Variable domain in full (rest from reference TRBV2 and TRBJ2-2): EPEVTQTPSHQVTQMGQEVILRCVPISNHLYFYWYRQILGQKVEFLVSFYNNEISEKSEIFDDQFSVERPDGSNFTLKIRSTKLEDSAMYFCASKEGANTGELFFGEGSRLTVL.

This chain links TRBV4-1 with TRBJ2-1, with a possible D match to TRBD1 (5 bases). The ends were cut back, 5 bases at V and 2 bases at J, with 16 bases in the middle. The CDR3 spans 16 residues. CDR1 is MGHRA and CDR2 is YSYEKL in the germline V gene. CDR3 bases: TGCGCCAGCAGCGGGGCGCTGGGGTTAACCTACAATGAGCAGTTCTTC. The encoded protein is CASSGALGLTYNEQFF.

This chain connects TRBV19 to TRBJ1-1; TRBD1 aligns across 8 bases. In germline, CDR1 is LNHDA, CDR2 SQIVND (reference sequence). V shed 3 bases and J 4 bases; nucleotides not matched to a gene: 4. CDR3 length: 14 residues. The CDR3 DNA is TGTGCCAGTAGTATGGCAGGGGGCCTCACTGAAGCTTTCTTT. Protein sequence: CASSMAGGLTEAFF.

The chain recombines TRBV11-2 with TRBJ2-5; D is possibly TRBD2 (7 bases). Trimming stripped 2 bases from V and 1 base from J, with 14 bases between. Germline lookup yields CDR1 SGHAT and CDR2 FQNNGV. The CDR3 has 16 residues. The CDR3 nucleotides are TGTGCCAGCAGCTTATACCCTGCGGGGGCCCAAGAGACCCAGTACTTC. Protein product: CASSLYPAGAQETQYF.

This chain joins TRBV7-9 and TRBJ2-3, with a weak D call TRBD1 (6 bases). CDR3 length: 15 amino acids. V gave up 3 bases and J gave up 3 bases, with 13 bases separating them. CDR1 SEHNR and CDR2 FQNEAQ come from the germline V gene (reference sequence). The CDR3 protein is CASSFDRRTTDTQYF. CDR3 nucleotide sequence: TGTGCCAGCAGCTTCGACAGGAGGACGACAGATACGCAGTATTTT.

The DNA for the CDR3 is TGCGCCAGCAGCCAAGCCGGTCGCAAGTTATACACTGAAGCTTTCTTT. It translates to CASSQAGRKLYTEAFF. The V call is TRBV4-1, the J call TRBJ1-1; D uncertain. The CDR3 sequence is 16 residues long. Germline CDR1 MGHRA, CDR2 YSYEKL. V lost 1 base and J lost 3, with 15 bases in between.

V is TRBV7-9 and J is TRBJ1-1; 8 bases match TRBD1. CDR3 length: 14 residues. V was clipped by 5 bases and J by 3 bases; unmatched bases: 5. Germline values: CDR1 SEHNR, CDR2 FQNEAQ (reference sequence). CDR3 protein: CASSADRGDTEAFF. In nucleotides, the CDR3 is TGTGCCAGCAGCGCCGACAGGGGAGACACTGAAGCTTTCTTT.

The genes are TRBV29-1 and TRBJ2-7, with D tentatively TRBD2 (7 bases). Trimming shortened V by 6 bases and J by 3 bases, and 15 bases separated the two germline ends. The CDR3 runs 13 residues. CDR1 and CDR2 from the germline V gene are SQVTM and ANQGSEA. The CDR3 loop reads CSVREGGGYEQYF. CDR3 nucleotide sequence: TGCAGCGTAAGGGAGGGGGGAGGCTACGAGCAGTACTTC.

This clone has more than one count but fewer than ten. The chain employs TRBV6-5 and TRBJ1-2; tentative D call: TRBD1 (5 bases). The CDR3 covers 14 residues. Germline assignment: CDR1 MNHEY and CDR2 SVGAGI. Trimming took off 2 bases at V and 7 bases at J, with 14 bases between the two ends. The CDR3 loop reads CASSYVAGLTGYTF. The CDR3 bases are TGTGCCAGCAGTTACGTGGCGGGGCTAACTGGCTACACCTTC.

The chain carries TRBV21-1 and TRBJ1-5; the D segment call TRBD1 is taken from the table without a DNA check. TRBV21-1 corresponds to a pseudogene. The CDR3 loop spans 13 amino acids. The CDR3 DNA is TGTGCTGGCAGGAAAGGGGGGCAGGAGCCCCAGCATTTT. Translation: CAGRKGGQEPQHF.

The chain is built from TRBV28 and TRBJ2-5, with D possibly being TRBD2 (6 bases). The V gene's germline CDR1 is MDHEN and CDR2 SYDVKM. This CDR3 region has 16 residues. V dropped 5 bases and J dropped 4 bases, with 20 bases sitting between them. In nucleotides, the CDR3 is TGTGCCAGCAGTCCGGGGGTAGCGGTCTTCGGAGAGACCCAGTACTTC. Its protein is CASSPGVAVFGETQYF. Looking up the rest from reference TRBV28 and TRBJ2-5 gives the full variable domain: DVKVTQSSRYLVKRTGEKVFLECVQDMDHENMFWYRQDPGLGLRLIYFSYDVKMKEKGDIPEGYSVSREKKERFSLILESASTNQTSMYLCASSPGVAVFGETQYFGPGTRLLVL.

The chain uses TRBV5-1 and TRBJ1-4; TRBD1 is a possible D gene (6 bases). V was shortened by 4 bases and J by 4 bases, with 11 bases between the two germline ends. CDR1 SGHRS and CDR2 YFSETQ come from the germline V gene. The CDR3 has 14 residues. The CDR3 DNA reads as TGCGCCAGCAGCCCAGGGGCCAGTAATGAAAAACTGTTTTTT. Translating gives CASSPGASNEKLFF.

The chain carries TRBV7-2 and TRBJ2-1; TRBD2 aligns across 8 bases. Germline V gene lookup returns CDR1 SGHTA and CDR2 FQGNSA. This CDR3 contains 15 residues. V shed 2 bases, J shed 6 bases, and the junction held 6 bases outside the gene matches. The CDR3 sequence: CASSLQTSATNEQFF. In DNA form, the CDR3 reads TGTGCCAGCAGCTTACAGACTAGCGCAACCAATGAGCAGTTCTTC.

The CDR3 DNA follows: TGTGCCAGCAGTTTTTACGGCACTGAAGCTTTCTTT. Its protein product is CASSFYGTEAFF. The V gene is TRBV12-3 or TRBV12-4, the J gene TRBJ1-1; no definite D call. Deletions cut 3 bases from V and 4 bases from J, with 6 bases between. The CDR3 loop spans 12 amino acids.

The sample holds one count of this clone. J is TRBJ1-1 and V is TRBV28; D possibly corresponds to TRBD1 (5 bases). Germline CDR1 reads MDHEN; CDR2 reads SYDVKM. The CDR3 runs 15 residues. V dropped 7 bases and J dropped 5 bases, with 20 bases sitting between them. The CDR3 nucleotides read TGTGCCAGCATCAGGGAAAGGGGATTAAGGACTGAAGCTTTCTTT. Residues: CASIRERGLRTEAFF. The full variable domain, in which reference TRBV28 and TRBJ1-1 provide the parts outside the CDR3, is DVKVTQSSRYLVKRTGEKVFLECVQDMDHENMFWYRQDPGLGLRLIYFSYDVKMKEKGDIPEGYSVSREKKERFSLILESASTNQTSMYLCASIRERGLRTEAFFGQGTRLTVV.

The V and J genes are TRBV25-1 and TRBJ1-1; TRBD1 matches at 7 bases. Unmatched junction bases numbered 6, after V lost 5 bases and J lost 0 bases. Germline values: CDR1 MGHDK, CDR2 SYGVNS. This CDR3 region has 15 residues. The CDR3 loop reads CASSSLTGLNTEAFF. The CDR3 DNA follows: TGTGCCAGCAGTAGCTTGACAGGGTTGAACACTGAAGCTTTCTTT.

This sequence joins TRBV5-1 and TRBJ1-2; the D is unclear. Germline V CDR1 and CDR2: SGHRS, YFSETQ. Trimming stripped 6 bases from V and 0 bases from J, with 12 bases between. CDR3 size: 14 residues. DNA for the CDR3: TGCGCCAGCACACCTCGAACAGCTAACTATGGCTACACCTTC. As protein: CASTPRTANYGYTF.